This T cell receptor beta chain was found in a study of blood T cells in healthy people across ages. On this clonotype: Its target is unknown.

For the second PCR, which ran for roughly 7 to 11 cycles, a sample-barcoded 5' primer and a J-beta primer mix were used. A template-switch adaptor containing 12 random nucleotides labeled each cDNA molecule. TCRdb reanalysed the 5' RACE reads using MiXCR and keeps one entry per CDR3 protein. The sample carries roughly 500,000 distinct CDR3 sequences, roughly 29% recorded once. The individuals who served as donors were healthy Caucasians living in Russia, aged roughly 6 to 100. Findings and caveats of the study: Because sorting was not performed, PBMCs prevented conclusive naive versus antigen-experienced comparison. Per million T cells, TCR beta diversity dropped roughly linearly as age increased.

The CDR3 runs 17 residues. V was shortened by 1 base and J by 0 bases, with 13 bases between the two germline ends. The germline gives CDR1 SGHNT, CDR2 YENEEA. The TCR comes from a woman in her 70s in good health. The sample taken for sequencing was blood. The V gene is TRBV11-3, the J gene TRBJ1-3; D unclear. Here the CDR3 DNA reads TGTGCCAGCAGCTTAGTTGGCAGAACTTCCTCTGGAAACACCATATATTTT. As protein: CASSLVGRTSSGNTIYF.